This entry describes one TCR beta chain. Sequencing was performed with immunoSEQ multiplex PCR; in TCRdb, only in-frame clones are kept and a portion is missing. The repertoire holds 50,000 to 80,000 clones, with 95% as singletons. The data originate from a study of cytomegalovirus exposure and HLA in healthy donors. Study in general: According to later analysis, the same platform produced the 100 to 150 validation and several hundred first-cohort repertoires.

Germline V gene data show CDR1 as SGHTA and CDR2 as FQGNSA. V was pared by 0 bases and J by 8 bases, with 16 bases between. The CDR3 has 15 residues. Material: PBMCs. The sequence came from a woman aged 18-29 years in good health and CMV-seropositive. This rearrangement joins TRBV7-2 to TRBJ1-2, with D tentatively TRBD1 (6 bases). DNA for the CDR3: TGTGCCAGCAGCTTAGCGCCCGGCGGGGGCAGAGGCTACACCTTC. It specifies CASSLAPGGGRGYTF.